This T cell receptor beta chain comes out of a study of cytomegalovirus exposure and HLA in healthy donors. The study, taken as a whole, reports: When the data were analyzed later, several of the most significant clusters appeared to be linked to common viral pathogens.

Vbeta (60) and Jbeta (13) primers were used in the PCR. Libraries were prepared by immunoSEQ multiplex PCR; TCRdb keeps only in-frame clonotypes and omits some of them. The table records about 97,000 clones, roughly four fifths of them present only once. There are a few counts of this clone. Its antigen is unknown. The material sequenced was PBMCs. This sequence originates from a man aged 35-49 years in good health and CMV-seropositive.

CDR3 region: CASSPRQREQFF. The DNA for the CDR3 is TGTGCCAGCAGCCCCCGCCAGCGGGAGCAGTTCTTC. This chain links TRBV7-9 with TRBJ2-1; D may be TRBD2 (5 bases). CDR1 SEHNR and CDR2 FQNEAQ come from the germline V gene (reference sequence). The CDR3 spans 12 residues. V was clipped by 5 bases and J by 10 bases, with 12 bases between them.